This passage covers 23 T cell receptor beta chains from one sample sequenced in a study of blood T cell repertoires in COVID-19. Assay: immunoSEQ multiplex PCR; the TCRdb copy retains only in-frame clones and omits some. This table has roughly 150,000 clones, around 80% appearing once. Sequencing used PBMCs or T cells enriched from blood (not recorded which). The receptor set was obtained from a woman aged 50 to 60 who had recovered from COVID-19.

This clone was counted a few times. This rearrangement joins TRBV7-9 to TRBJ1-2; TRBD1 agrees at 7 bases. Germline assignment: CDR1 SEHNR and CDR2 FQNEAQ (reference sequence). The CDR3 totals 13 residues. With 5 bases clipped from V and 6 bases from J, the junction kept 6 bases outside the gene matches. This chain's CDR3 is CASSLPTGNGYTF. CDR3 bases: TGTGCCAGCAGCCTACCGACAGGGAATGGCTACACCTTC.

This clone appeared once. The chain employs TRBV28 and TRBJ1-2; TRBD1 agrees at 7 bases. Germline V lookup: CDR1 MDHEN, CDR2 SYDVKM. Trimming at V came to 6 bases and at J to 0 bases, leaving 4 bases not matched to a gene. The CDR3 extends over 14 amino acids. CDR3 sequence reads: CASSTQGPNYGYTF. Here the CDR3 DNA reads TGTGCCAGCAGCACACAGGGGCCTAACTATGGCTACACCTTC.

The CDR3 region has the DNA TGCGCCAGCAGCCCCTCGGCGGCGAACACTGAAGCTTTCTTT. Encoded protein: CASSPSAANTEAFF. The chain links TRBV5-1 to TRBJ1-1; no clear D. Germline V gene sequence: CDR1 SGHRS, CDR2 YFSETQ. The CDR3 contains 14 residues. V was clipped by 4 bases and J by 1 base, with 11 bases between them.

This clone was observed once. V is TRBV20-1 and J is TRBJ2-7; the D gene is possibly TRBD1 (6 bases). Trimming took 5 bases from V and 2 from J, leaving 7 bases between them. The CDR3 extends over 11 amino acids. Germline CDR1 is DFQATT and CDR2 is SNEGSKA (reference sequence). The CDR3 region has the DNA TGCAGTGCTTCAGGGGCCTACGAGCAGTACGTC. Amino acids: CSASGAYEQYV.

The rearrangement uses TRBV2 and TRBJ1-2, with D maybe TRBD1 (5 bases). This CDR3 is 14 amino acids long. V lost 5 bases and J lost 4, with 14 bases in between. Per the germline V gene, CDR1 is SNHLY and CDR2 is FYNNEI. CDR3 sequence: CASSRQGDGYGYTF. The CDR3 nucleotides read TGTGCCAGCAGTCGGCAAGGGGATGGCTATGGCTACACCTTC.

V usage is TRBV5-1 and J usage is TRBJ2-1, with 11 bases matching TRBD1. The CDR3 covers 15 residues. Germline loops: CDR1 SGHRS, CDR2 YFSETQ. Trimming took 4 bases from V and 7 from J; bases not matched to a gene: 7. CDR3 nucleotides: TGCGCCAGCAGCCGTCGGGACAGGGGGGATAATGAGCAGTTCTTC. It is translated as CASSRRDRGDNEQFF.

The chain uses TRBV2 and TRBJ2-3; D uncertain. This CDR3 spans 12 amino acids. The germline gives CDR1 SNHLY, CDR2 FYNNEI. Deletions cut 5 bases from V and 8 bases from J, with 11 bases between. DNA of the CDR3: TGTGCCAGCAGTCTATTTTCTTTTACGCAGTATTTT. Its translation is CASSLFSFTQYF.

This sequence joins TRBV7-2 and TRBJ2-5; 11 bases fit TRBD1. Trimming removed 5 bases from V and 3 bases from J; junction bases left unmatched: 8. The CDR3 is made up of 16 amino acids. Germline V gives CDR1 SGHTA, CDR2 FQGNSA. CDR3 in DNA: TGTGCCAGCAGCGGATACCTGGGACAGGGGGAAGAGACCCAGTACTTC. Translating gives CASSGYLGQGEETQYF.

V usage is TRBV7-9 and J usage is TRBJ1-5, with D possibly matching TRBD1 (6 bases). There are 13 residues in the CDR3. Germline-derived CDR1 and CDR2 are SEHNR and FQNEAQ (reference sequence). V lost 4 bases and J lost 6, with 10 bases in between. In nucleotides, the CDR3 is TGTGCCAGCAGCTCCGACAGGCCTCAGCCCCAGCATTTT. Its translation is CASSSDRPQPQHF. Combining the CDR3 with reference TRBV7-9 and TRBJ1-5 gives the whole variable domain DTGVSQNPRHKITKRGQNVTFRCDPISEHNRLYWYRQTLGQGPEFLTYFQNEAQLEKSRLLSDRFSAERPKGSFSTLEIQRTEQGDSAMYLCASSSDRPQPQHFGDGTRLSIL.

The chain employs TRBV12-3 or TRBV12-4 and TRBJ2-3; 10 nucleotides align to TRBD1. Trimming at V came to 8 bases and at J to 2 bases, leaving 1 base not matched to a gene. The CDR3 consists of 13 residues. The CDR3: CASRQGATDTQYF. DNA of the CDR3: TGTGCCAGCCGACAGGGGGCCACAGATACGCAGTATTTT.

This clone has only a few counts. The CDR3 region has the DNA TGTGCCAGCAGTTACGGGACAGCACCGAACACTGAAGCTTTCTTT. Translated, it gives CASSYGTAPNTEAFF. The chain joins TRBV2 to TRBJ1-1; 7 bases align to TRBD1. The CDR3 consists of 15 residues. V shed 5 bases, J shed 1 base, and the junction held 7 bases outside the gene matches. Germline loops: CDR1 SNHLY, CDR2 FYNNEI.

This chain connects TRBV20-1 to TRBJ2-5; the D call may be TRBD1 or TRBD2 (5 bases each). The CDR3 length is 14 residues. Trimming pared 3 bases from V and 1 base from J, leaving 12 bases between. The germline gives CDR1 DFQATT, CDR2 SNEGSKA (reference sequence). In DNA form, the CDR3 reads TGCAGTGCTAGTGGGGGAGCCATCCAAGAGACCCAGTACTTC. Encoded protein: CSASGGAIQETQYF.

This clone was observed a handful of times. The chain joins TRBV5-1 to TRBJ2-1, with TRBD2 matching 9 bases. V shed 6 bases, J shed 6 bases, and the junction held 7 bases outside the gene matches. The CDR3 extends over 14 amino acids. Germline assignment: CDR1 SGHRS and CDR2 YFSETQ. The CDR3: CASTPSGGINEQFF. CDR3 nucleotide sequence: TGCGCCAGCACTCCCAGCGGGGGGATCAATGAGCAGTTCTTC.

The chain links TRBV6-5 to TRBJ2-1; TRBD1 matches 8 bases. CDR1 MNHEY and CDR2 SVGAGI come from the germline V gene. CDR3 size: 15 residues. Trimming took 7 bases from V and 4 from J; bases not matched to a gene: 9. CDR3 nucleotide sequence: TGTGCCAGCACCTCCGAGGGACAGGCTTACAATGAGCAGTTCTTC. It is translated as CASTSEGQAYNEQFF.

J is TRBJ1-4 and V is TRBV4-1; 9 bases map to TRBD1. Looked up from germline, CDR1 is MGHRA and CDR2 is YSYEKL. The CDR3 sequence is 13 residues long. The V and J ends lost 4 bases and 8 bases, in that order; junction bases with no gene match: 2. The CDR3 nucleotides are TGCGCCAGCAGCCCGGGACAGGGAGAAAAACTGTTTTTT. Translated: CASSPGQGEKLFF.

V usage is TRBV18 and J usage is TRBJ2-7; D is uncertain. Germline CDR1 and CDR2: KGHSH and LQKENI. Trimming pared 3 bases from V and 2 bases from J, leaving 17 bases between. The CDR3 is made up of 16 amino acids. The DNA of the CDR3 is TGTGCCAGCTCACCGAAGTCCATCAGAACCACCTACGAGCAGTACTTC. Its protein product is CASSPKSIRTTYEQYF.

J is TRBJ1-6 and V is TRBV6-5, with TRBD1 matching over 8 bases. The CDR3 extends over 15 amino acids. In germline, CDR1 is MNHEY, CDR2 SVGAGI. The J segment lost 6 bases and the V segment lost 6 bases, leaving 7 bases of the junction unmatched. The chain's CDR3 is CASSRQGLGNSPLHF. The DNA of the CDR3 is TGTGCCAGCAGCAGACAGGGGCTGGGTAATTCACCCCTCCACTTT.

This clone was recorded a few times. Other DNA sequences within the sample encode an identical CDR3. V gene TRBV20-1 combines with J gene TRBJ1-1, with a weak D call TRBD1 (5 bases). This CDR3 has 11 residues. Germline V gene sequence: CDR1 DFQATT, CDR2 SNEGSKA (reference sequence). Trimming removed 5 bases from V and 5 bases from J, with 9 bases in between. The CDR3 coding sequence is TGCAGTGCTTCCCGGGGGACTGAAGCTTTCTTT. It is translated as CSASRGTEAFF.

The chain couples TRBV5-1 to TRBJ2-2; D may be TRBD2 (5 bases). Trimming cost V 0 bases and J 1 base, with 10 bases left between them. The CDR3 has 16 amino acids. Germline V gene lookup returns CDR1 SGHRS and CDR2 YFSETQ. This CDR3 is CASSLGWGENTGELFF. As DNA, the CDR3 is TGCGCCAGCAGCTTGGGCTGGGGAGAGAACACCGGGGAGCTGTTTTTT.

V gene TRBV5-1 combines with J gene TRBJ1-4; a weak D match, TRBD1 (6 bases). This CDR3 spans 14 amino acids. V was cut by 4 bases and J by 6 bases, with 13 bases left in between. CDR1 is SGHRS, CDR2 YFSETQ, per germline. Here the CDR3 reads CASSLGTIHEKLFF. The CDR3 coding sequence is TGCGCCAGCAGCCTCGGGACAATTCATGAAAAACTGTTTTTT.

The table lists this clone with a count of one. The chain combines TRBV5-1 with TRBJ1-3; D ambiguous. Germline V gene data show CDR1 as SGHRS and CDR2 as YFSETQ. The CDR3 totals 14 residues. V was cut by 4 bases and J by 0 bases, with 8 bases left in between. CDR3 nucleotide sequence: TGCGCCAGCAGCCCCCGGGACTCTGGAAACACCATATATTTT. Encoded protein: CASSPRDSGNTIYF.

The chain uses TRBV5-4 and TRBJ1-2; no reliable D call. V was cut by 0 bases and J by 8 bases, with 8 bases left in between. CDR1 is SGHNT and CDR2 is YYREEE in the germline V gene (reference sequence). There are 12 residues in the CDR3. The CDR3, as DNA: TGTGCCAGCAGCTTGGACGGAGGGGGCTACACCTTC. It yields the protein CASSLDGGGYTF.

The table lists this clone with a count of one. The CDR3 loop reads CASSLRQELNTEAFF. Written as DNA, the CDR3 is TGTGCCAGCAGCTTGAGACAGGAGCTGAACACTGAAGCTTTCTTT. The chain couples TRBV9 to TRBJ1-1; the D gene is possibly TRBD1 (6 bases). V was pared by 4 bases and J by 0 bases, with 13 bases between. The germline gives CDR1 SGDLS, CDR2 YYNGEE. CDR3 length: 15 amino acids.